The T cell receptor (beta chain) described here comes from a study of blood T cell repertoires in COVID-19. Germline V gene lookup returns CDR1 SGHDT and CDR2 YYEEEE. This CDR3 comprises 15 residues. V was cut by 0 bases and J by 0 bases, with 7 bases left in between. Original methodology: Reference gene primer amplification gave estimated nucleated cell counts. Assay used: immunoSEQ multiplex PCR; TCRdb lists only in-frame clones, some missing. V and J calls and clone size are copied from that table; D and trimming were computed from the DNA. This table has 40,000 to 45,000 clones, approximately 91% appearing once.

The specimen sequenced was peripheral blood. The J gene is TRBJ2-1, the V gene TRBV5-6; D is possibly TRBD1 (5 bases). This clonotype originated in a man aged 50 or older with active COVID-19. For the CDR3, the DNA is TGTGCCAGCAGCTTGGATCAGGGCTCCTACAATGAGCAGTTCTTC. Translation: CASSLDQGSYNEQFF.